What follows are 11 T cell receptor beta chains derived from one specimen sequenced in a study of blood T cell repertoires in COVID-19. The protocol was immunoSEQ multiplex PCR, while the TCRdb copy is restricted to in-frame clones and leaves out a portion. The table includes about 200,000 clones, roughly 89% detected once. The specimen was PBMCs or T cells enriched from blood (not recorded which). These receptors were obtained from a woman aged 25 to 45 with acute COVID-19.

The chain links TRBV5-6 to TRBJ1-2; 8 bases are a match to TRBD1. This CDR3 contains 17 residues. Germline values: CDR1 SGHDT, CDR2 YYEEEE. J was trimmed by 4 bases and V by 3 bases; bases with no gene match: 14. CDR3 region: CASSSSDRDDGSYGYTF. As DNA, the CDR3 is TGTGCCAGCAGCTCGTCGGACAGGGATGATGGAAGCTATGGCTACACCTTC.

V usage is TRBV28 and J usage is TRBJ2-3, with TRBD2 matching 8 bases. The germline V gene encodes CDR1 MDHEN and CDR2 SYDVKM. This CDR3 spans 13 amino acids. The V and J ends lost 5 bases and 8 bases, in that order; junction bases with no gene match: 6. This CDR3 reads CASSIGGAGTQYF. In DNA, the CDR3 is TGTGCCAGCAGTATCGGGGGGGCGGGTACGCAGTATTTT.

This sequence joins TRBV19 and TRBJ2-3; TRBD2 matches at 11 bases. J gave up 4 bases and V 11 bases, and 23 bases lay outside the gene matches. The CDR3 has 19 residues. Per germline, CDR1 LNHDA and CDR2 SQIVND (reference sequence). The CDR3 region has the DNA TGTGCCTCCCGCCGACTAGCGGGGCTCACGTCGAGGTTGTCAGATACGCAGTATTTT. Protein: CASRRLAGLTSRLSDTQYF.

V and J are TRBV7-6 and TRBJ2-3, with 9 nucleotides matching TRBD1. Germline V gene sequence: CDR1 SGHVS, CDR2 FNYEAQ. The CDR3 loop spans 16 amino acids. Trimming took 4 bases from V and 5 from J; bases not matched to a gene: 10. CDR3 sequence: CASSSTGTGLVDTQYF. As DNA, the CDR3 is TGTGCCAGCAGCTCAACCGGGACAGGGCTGGTAGATACGCAGTATTTT.

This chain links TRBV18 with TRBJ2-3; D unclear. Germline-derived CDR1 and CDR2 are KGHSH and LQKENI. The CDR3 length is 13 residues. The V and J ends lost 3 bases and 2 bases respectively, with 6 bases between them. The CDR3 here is CASSPYDTDTQYF. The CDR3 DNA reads TGTGCCAGCTCACCCTACGACACAGATACGCAGTATTTT. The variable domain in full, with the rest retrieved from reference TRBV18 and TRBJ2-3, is NAGVMQNPRHLVRRRGQEARLRCSPMKGHSHVYWYRQLPEEGLKFMVYLQKENIIDESGMPKERFSAEFPKEGPSILRIQQVVRGDSAAYFCASSPYDTDTQYFGPGTRLTVL.

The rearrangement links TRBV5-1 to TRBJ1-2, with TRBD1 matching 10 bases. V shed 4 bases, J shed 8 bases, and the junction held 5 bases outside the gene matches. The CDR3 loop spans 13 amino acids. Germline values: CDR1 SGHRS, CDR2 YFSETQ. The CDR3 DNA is TGCGCCAGCAGCCCGGGACAGGGGATCGGCTACACCTTC. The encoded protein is CASSPGQGIGYTF.

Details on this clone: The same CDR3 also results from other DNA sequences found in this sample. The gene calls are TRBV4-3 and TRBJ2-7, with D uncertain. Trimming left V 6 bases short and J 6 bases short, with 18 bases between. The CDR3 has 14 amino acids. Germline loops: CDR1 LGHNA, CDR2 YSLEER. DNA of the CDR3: TGCGCCAGCAGTCGCATTGGTTCCGCCGGCGAGCAGTACTTC. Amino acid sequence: CASSRIGSAGEQYF.

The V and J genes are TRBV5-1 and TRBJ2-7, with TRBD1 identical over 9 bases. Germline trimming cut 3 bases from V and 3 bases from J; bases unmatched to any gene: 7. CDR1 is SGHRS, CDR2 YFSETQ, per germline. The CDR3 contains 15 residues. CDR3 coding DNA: TGCGCCAGCAGCTGGGGGACAGGGTTTCTCTACGAGCAGTACTTC. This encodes CASSWGTGFLYEQYF.

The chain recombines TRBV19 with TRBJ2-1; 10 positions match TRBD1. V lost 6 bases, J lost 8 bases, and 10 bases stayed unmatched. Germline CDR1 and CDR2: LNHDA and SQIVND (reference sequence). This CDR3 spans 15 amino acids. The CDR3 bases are TGTGCCAGTAGCTCAACCGGGACAGGGGTTTATGAGCAGTTCTTC. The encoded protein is CASSSTGTGVYEQFF.

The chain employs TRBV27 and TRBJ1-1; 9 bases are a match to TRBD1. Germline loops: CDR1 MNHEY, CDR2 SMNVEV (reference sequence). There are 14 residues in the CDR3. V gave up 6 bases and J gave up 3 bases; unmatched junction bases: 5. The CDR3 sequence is CASRVQGADTEAFF. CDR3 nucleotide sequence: TGTGCCAGCAGGGTACAGGGGGCTGACACTGAAGCTTTCTTT.

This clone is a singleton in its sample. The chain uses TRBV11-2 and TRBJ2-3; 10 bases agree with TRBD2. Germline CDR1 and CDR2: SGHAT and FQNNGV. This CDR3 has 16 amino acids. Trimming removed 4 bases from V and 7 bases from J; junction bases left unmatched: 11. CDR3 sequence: CASSYLAGDLANTQYF. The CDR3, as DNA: TGTGCCAGCAGCTACCTAGCGGGGGACCTTGCGAATACGCAGTATTTT.